The 32 T cell receptor beta chains given below trace back to one sample, sequenced in a study of identical twins. TCRdb processed the 5' RACE reads anew with MiXCR; each CDR3 protein has one entry. Among around 530,000 distinct CDR3 sequences, approximately 14% were seen once, and the ten largest hold roughly 0.4%. This same sample was also part of a study on yellow fever vaccine responses in identical twins.

The sequenced material came from CD4+ T cells sorted from blood. Receptor source: a woman aged 18-35 years in good health.

The V and J genes are TRBV18 and TRBJ2-7; tentatively, D is TRBD1 (6 bases). Trimming stripped 2 bases from V and 2 bases from J, with 22 bases between. The CDR3 runs 18 residues. Per the germline V gene, CDR1 is KGHSH and CDR2 is LQKENI. As DNA, the CDR3 is TGTGCCAGCTCACCAGATTTAGGGGGATCGGTTTTTGCCTACGAGCAGTACTTC. The encoded protein is CASSPDLGGSVFAYEQYF. The variable domain in full, completed from reference TRBV18 and TRBJ2-7, reads NAGVMQNPRHLVRRRGQEARLRCSPMKGHSHVYWYRQLPEEGLKFMVYLQKENIIDESGMPKERFSAEFPKEGPSILRIQQVVRGDSAAYFCASSPDLGGSVFAYEQYFGPGTRLTVT.

This sequence joins TRBV2 and TRBJ1-6; 7 bases agree with TRBD1. Germline V CDR1 and CDR2: SNHLY, FYNNEI. The V segment lost 5 bases and the J segment 7 bases; nucleotides outside the gene matches: 8. The CDR3 has 15 residues. Here the CDR3 DNA reads TGTGCCAGCAGTTTCCAACAGGGGAAAAATTCACCCCTCCACTTT. This encodes CASSFQQGKNSPLHF.

The CDR3 sequence: CAISEGTGGAFF. In DNA, the CDR3 is TGTGCCATCAGTGAGGGGACAGGGGGAGCTTTCTTT. J is TRBJ1-1 and V is TRBV10-3, with 11 bases aligning to TRBD1. Germline CDR1 ENHRY, CDR2 SYGVKD. This CDR3 has 12 amino acids. Trimming cost V 2 bases and J 10 bases; bases outside gene matches: 0.

This clonotype came up a few times. This CDR3 reads CASSRTHTQYF. DNA of the CDR3: TGTGCCAGCAGCCGGACCCATACGCAGTATTTT. The chain has TRBV3-1 and TRBJ2-3; D gene uncertain. V was cut by 4 bases and J by 7 bases, with 6 bases left in between. CDR3 length: 11 amino acids. The germline CDR1 and CDR2 sequences are LGHDT and YNNKEL (reference sequence).

This clonotype has at least ten counts. The CDR3 spells CASSPGGSNRDTQYF. CDR3 in DNA: TGTGCCAGCAGCCCAGGGGGGAGTAATAGGGATACGCAGTATTTT. The chain uses TRBV7-2 and TRBJ2-3; D perhaps matches TRBD1 (7 bases). The V end was cut by 5 bases, the J end by 6 bases, with 18 bases between. The CDR3 contains 15 residues. Germline V gene sequence: CDR1 SGHTA, CDR2 FQGNSA.

This clonotype was detected a few times. The chain links TRBV10-3 to TRBJ2-2; D unclear. Looked up from germline, CDR1 is ENHRY and CDR2 is SYGVKD. The CDR3 contains 14 residues. Trimming took 4 bases from V and 2 from J, leaving 8 bases between them. In DNA form, the CDR3 reads TGTGCCATCAGTGTAAACACTAACACCGGGGAGCTGTTTTTT. It yields the protein CAISVNTNTGELFF.

This clonotype was detected only a few times. This chain uses TRBV18 with TRBJ2-4; D not certain. Germline loops: CDR1 KGHSH, CDR2 LQKENI. The V end was cut by 4 bases, the J end by 4 bases, with 11 bases between. CDR3 length: 14 amino acids. Here the CDR3 reads CASSRRSVKNIQYF. In DNA form, the CDR3 reads TGTGCCAGCTCACGACGGTCGGTGAAAAACATTCAGTACTTC.

This chain joins TRBV6-5 and TRBJ2-3; 8 nucleotides align to TRBD1. This CDR3 region has 18 residues. Trimming cost V 4 bases and J 2 bases; bases outside gene matches: 14. Looked up from germline, CDR1 is MNHEY and CDR2 is SVGAGI. In DNA form, the CDR3 reads TGTGCCAGCAGTTCCCAACCGCCTCAGGGGGCCTCCACAGATACGCAGTATTTT. As protein: CASSSQPPQGASTDTQYF.

This clonotype was observed a handful of times. The chain joins TRBV6-1 to TRBJ2-3; the D gene is possibly TRBD2 (5 bases). Germline values: CDR1 MNHNS, CDR2 SASEGT. The CDR3 is 14 amino acids. V gave up 3 bases and J gave up 2 bases, with 9 bases separating them. In DNA, the CDR3 is TGTGCCAGCAGTGACGCGGGCCCCACAGATACGCAGTATTTT. Its translation is CASSDAGPTDTQYF.

The chain joins TRBV11-2 to TRBJ2-3, with D possibly matching TRBD1 (6 bases). Germline CDR1 reads SGHAT; CDR2 reads FQNNGV. This CDR3 spans 16 amino acids. The germline V and J ends were trimmed by 5 bases and 3 bases, with 18 bases remaining between them. CDR3 in DNA: TGTGCCAGCAGCCCCACCCCCAGGGGTCGTACAGATACGCAGTATTTT. It codes for CASSPTPRGRTDTQYF.

The chain recombines TRBV7-6 with TRBJ2-7; tentative D call: TRBD2 (6 bases). Germline V gene sequence: CDR1 SGHVS, CDR2 FNYEAQ. The CDR3 is 15 amino acids. V dropped 5 bases and J dropped 4 bases, with 18 bases sitting between them. As DNA, the CDR3 is TGTGCCAGCAGCCCCCGGCGGGACGGATTATACGAGCAGTACTTC. Protein: CASSPRRDGLYEQYF.

V and J are TRBV20-1 and TRBJ2-3; maybe TRBD2 (5 bases). Germline values: CDR1 DFQATT, CDR2 SNEGSKA (reference sequence). The CDR3 is 15 amino acids. The ends were cut back, 5 bases at V and 0 bases at J, with 15 bases in the middle. The CDR3 here is CSAPERTKSTDTQYF. CDR3 DNA: TGCAGTGCTCCCGAGCGGACCAAGAGCACAGATACGCAGTATTTT.

The J gene is TRBJ1-1, the V gene TRBV29-1; D remains ambiguous. V lost 3 bases and J lost 4, with 6 bases in between. Germline CDR1 SQVTM, CDR2 ANQGSEA. The CDR3 consists of 11 residues. Written as DNA, the CDR3 is TGCAGCGTTGACCGGGCCACTGAAGCTTTCTTT. It specifies CSVDRATEAFF.

This rearrangement joins TRBV9 to TRBJ2-2; 7 bases line up with TRBD1. CDR1 and CDR2 from the germline V gene are SGDLS and YYNGEE. The V and J ends lost 0 bases and 1 base, in that order; junction bases with no gene match: 3. The CDR3 loop spans 16 amino acids. The CDR3 protein is CASSVGGTVNTGELFF. CDR3 in DNA: TGTGCCAGCAGCGTAGGTGGGACAGTGAACACCGGGGAGCTGTTTTTT.

The gene calls are TRBV25-1 and TRBJ1-6, with a tentative D call TRBD1 (6 bases). CDR1 MGHDK and CDR2 SYGVNS come from the germline V gene. The CDR3 totals 17 residues. V was shortened by 4 bases and J by 10 bases, with 23 bases between the two germline ends. The CDR3 DNA is TGTGCCAGCAGTGCGTTCACCAATGGGGGCAGCCGATCACCCCTCCACTTT. Amino acid sequence: CASSAFTNGGSRSPLHF.

This sequence joins TRBV7-9 and TRBJ2-7; 7 bases line up with TRBD2. CDR3 length equals 15 residues. The V and J ends lost 9 bases and 2 bases, in that order; junction bases with no gene match: 13. In germline, CDR1 is SEHNR, CDR2 FQNEAQ (reference sequence). The CDR3 reads CASTGSGPRAYEQYF. In DNA form, the CDR3 reads TGTGCCAGTACGGGTAGCGGGCCGAGGGCCTACGAGCAGTACTTC.

The chain couples TRBV5-1 to TRBJ2-2; D is possibly TRBD2 (5 bases). Germline-derived CDR1 and CDR2 are SGHRS and YFSETQ. The CDR3 is 15 residues long. Trimming pared 4 bases from V and 6 bases from J, leaving 16 bases between. The CDR3 DNA is TGCGCCAGCAGCCCCCCGAGGGCCCAGGCCGGGGAGCTGTTTTTT. This gives the protein CASSPPRAQAGELFF.

The V call is TRBV7-2, the J call TRBJ2-7; 13 bases line up with TRBD2. This CDR3 is 21 amino acids long. Germline values: CDR1 SGHTA, CDR2 FQGNSA. With 0 bases clipped from V and 0 bases from J, the junction kept 14 bases outside the gene matches. The CDR3, as DNA: TGTGCCAGCAGCTTAGCATTATTCGGACTAGCGGGGGTACTGAACTCCTACGAGCAGTACGTC. Residues: CASSLALFGLAGVLNSYEQYV.

The gene calls are TRBV12-3 or TRBV12-4 and TRBJ2-3; 9 bases are shared with TRBD2. V trimming: 5 bases; J trimming: 4 bases; junction bases outside the gene matches: 10. The CDR3 loop spans 16 amino acids. The CDR3, as DNA: TGTGCCAGCAGTAATTTCGGTAGCGGGAGAGCAGATACGCAGTATTTT. Its translation: CASSNFGSGRADTQYF.

The J gene is TRBJ2-3, the V gene TRBV2; 7 bases agree with TRBD1. The CDR3 runs to 12 residues. In germline, CDR1 is SNHLY, CDR2 FYNNEI. The trim removed 6 bases at V and 9 bases at J, leaving 6 bases unmatched. The CDR3 bases are TGTGCCAGCAGGAGACAGGGACAAACGCAGTATTTT. Its translation is CASRRQGQTQYF.

The chain couples TRBV7-8 to TRBJ2-5; no clear D. Germline V lookup: CDR1 SGHVS, CDR2 FQNEAQ. V was clipped by 2 bases and J by 1 base, with 11 bases between them. CDR3 length: 15 amino acids. For the CDR3, the DNA is TGTGCCAGCAGCTTAACCTCCCTACTCCAAGAGACCCAGTACTTC. Translating gives CASSLTSLLQETQYF.

This clonotype has a handful of counts. This chain connects TRBV20-1 to TRBJ1-5; D uncertain. CDR3 size: 11 residues. The germline V gene encodes CDR1 DFQATT and CDR2 SNEGSKA (reference sequence). The V end was cut by 3 bases, the J end by 7 bases, with 7 bases between. CDR3 sequence: CSASVGQPQHF. CDR3 DNA: TGCAGTGCTAGCGTGGGGCAGCCCCAGCATTTT.

This chain uses TRBV12-3 or TRBV12-4 with TRBJ1-1, with 7 bases matching TRBD1. The CDR3 is made up of 14 amino acids. V trimming: 4 bases; J trimming: 9 bases; junction bases outside the gene matches: 11. The CDR3 here is CASSSHQKGQKAFF. The CDR3 region has the DNA TGTGCCAGCAGTTCCCATCAGAAGGGACAGAAAGCTTTCTTT.

This chain connects TRBV20-1 to TRBJ2-3; D gene uncertain. CDR1 is DFQATT, CDR2 SNEGSKA, per germline (reference sequence). Trimming cost V 6 bases and J 2 bases, with 12 bases left between them. CDR3 length: 13 amino acids. The chain's CDR3 is CSAPSRVTDTQYF. CDR3 bases: TGCAGTGCCCCGTCCCGGGTCACAGATACGCAGTATTTT.

The chain joins TRBV5-1 to TRBJ2-5, with D perhaps TRBD1 (5 bases). This CDR3 has 15 residues. Germline values: CDR1 SGHRS, CDR2 YFSETQ. Trimming removed 0 bases from V and 2 bases from J, with 11 bases in between. The CDR3 spells CASSLAGHQQETQYF. The CDR3, as DNA: TGCGCCAGCAGCTTGGCAGGACACCAACAAGAGACCCAGTACTTC.

The J gene is TRBJ2-5, the V gene TRBV10-3; 8 bases fit TRBD2. CDR1 ENHRY and CDR2 SYGVKD come from the germline V gene. The V gene end was trimmed by 3 bases and the J gene end by 2 bases; junction bases not matched to a gene: 8. The CDR3 totals 16 residues. Here the CDR3 reads CAISDGLAGFQETQYF. In nucleotides, the CDR3 is TGTGCCATCAGTGATGGGCTAGCGGGTTTTCAAGAGACCCAGTACTTC.

This clonotype appeared a few times. The chain combines TRBV6-1 with TRBJ2-1; 10 bases fit TRBD2. CDR3 length: 16 amino acids. V shed 9 bases, J shed 9 bases, and the junction held 17 bases outside the gene matches. Germline V gives CDR1 MNHNS, CDR2 SASEGT. CDR3 DNA sequence: TGTGCCAGTAGCCCGGGTGTAGCGGGAGGTTCCAGTGAGCAGTTCTTC. Its protein product is CASSPGVAGGSSEQFF.

In its sample, this clonotype was seen many times. The genes are TRBV12-3 or TRBV12-4 and TRBJ1-1; D is ambiguous. V was trimmed by 3 bases and J by 1 base, leaving 6 bases between them. The CDR3 length is 13 residues. The CDR3 loop is CASSFVKNTEAFF. CDR3 coding DNA: TGTGCCAGCAGTTTTGTCAAGAACACTGAAGCTTTCTTT.

Here the CDR3 reads CATSRGAAPYGYTF. In DNA form, the CDR3 reads TGTGCCACCAGTCGGGGAGCGGCCCCCTATGGCTACACCTTC. This chain uses TRBV24-1 with TRBJ1-2; the D is unclear. CDR1 is KGHDR, CDR2 SFDVKD, per germline. The CDR3 consists of 14 residues. The V end was cut by 6 bases, the J end by 4 bases, with 14 bases between.

The chain recombines TRBV18 with TRBJ1-1; TRBD1 might be the D (6 bases). This CDR3 is 17 amino acids long. Germline V CDR1 and CDR2: KGHSH, LQKENI. With 1 base removed from V and 2 bases from J, the gap between germline ends came to 17 bases. CDR3 sequence reads: CASSPRGGGLSNTEAFF. In DNA form, the CDR3 reads TGTGCCAGCTCACCACGGGGGGGCGGCTTAAGTAACACTGAAGCTTTCTTT.

There are a few counts of this clonotype. The V and J genes are TRBV5-1 and TRBJ1-4; TRBD1 is a possible D gene (5 bases). Germline values: CDR1 SGHRS, CDR2 YFSETQ. This CDR3 has 14 amino acids. The V gene lost 0 bases and the J gene lost 6 bases, with 9 bases spanning the gap. The CDR3 region is CASSLAQGDEKLFF. Here the CDR3 DNA reads TGCGCCAGCAGCTTGGCTCAGGGAGATGAAAAACTGTTTTTT.

The chain recombines TRBV12-3 or TRBV12-4 with TRBJ1-6; D is perhaps TRBD1 (6 bases). Trimming took off 3 bases at V and 10 bases at J, with 13 bases between the two ends. The CDR3 length is 14 residues. The CDR3, as DNA: TGTGCCAGCAGTTTTGGGGGGCCGAGATCACCCCTCCACTTT. Amino acid sequence: CASSFGGPRSPLHF.